Given below is one T cell receptor (beta chain) in context. The antigen is undetermined. This sample was taken from a study of cytomegalovirus exposure and HLA in healthy donors. Regarding the study as a whole: Cytomegalovirus status was reportedly diagnosed by the classifier with high specificity and sensitivity. Rare sequences made up most TCRs, while some public TCRs were found in many donors. In a later analysis, first-cohort TCR clusters were found to tend to co-occur in the roughly 120 validation repertoires.

Repertoires were generated with immunoSEQ multiplex PCR, while TCRdb's copy carries only in-frame clones and drops some. The sample includes tens of thousands of clones, around 94% seen only once; the top ten take around 0.65%. Donors were drawn from the roughly 120-subject validation cohort, separate from the approximately 670-subject first cohort. The V gene's germline CDR1 is MNHEY and CDR2 SVGAGI. The CDR3 has 15 amino acids. Trimming took off 6 bases at V and 4 bases at J, with 17 bases between the two ends. The sample comprised PBMCs. The chain is built from TRBV6-5 and TRBJ2-3; weak D call: TRBD2 (7 bases). This sequence was found in a woman younger than 35 in good health and CMV-seronegative. CDR3 sequence (DNA): TGTGCCAGCAGCCCCGGTAGGGGGGGCTCAGATACGCAGTATTTT. It translates to CASSPGRGGSDTQYF.